The present TCR beta chain was sequenced within a study of blood T cells in healthy people across ages. Overall study: Per two T cells, template switching captured roughly one barcoded beta molecule.

Germline V lookup: CDR1 MNHNY, CDR2 SVGAGI (reference sequence). J lost 0 bases, V lost 6 bases, and 8 bases had no gene match. This CDR3 spans 16 amino acids. A second PCR, run for about 6 to 11 cycles, used a sample-barcoded 5' primer plus a J-beta primer mix. Using its own MiXCR run on the 5' RACE reads, TCRdb lists one record per CDR3 protein. Among 1.8 million or so distinct CDR3 sequences listed, more than 35% were seen once. Isolating PBMCs gave at least 6.5 million of these cells per sample. In its sample, this clonotype was seen a few times. Its antigen is undetermined. General observations from the study: Per million T cells, TCR beta diversity dropped roughly linearly as age increased. In long-lived donors, naive CD4+ cell counts and diversity exceeded those of aged donors.

The V gene is TRBV6-6, the J gene TRBJ1-2, with 9 bases identical to TRBD1. The sequencing input was blood. The sequence was collected from a human donor in good health. CDR3 protein: CASRRPGQGANYGYTF. The DNA for the CDR3 is TGTGCCAGCAGACGCCCGGGACAGGGAGCTAACTATGGCTACACCTTC.